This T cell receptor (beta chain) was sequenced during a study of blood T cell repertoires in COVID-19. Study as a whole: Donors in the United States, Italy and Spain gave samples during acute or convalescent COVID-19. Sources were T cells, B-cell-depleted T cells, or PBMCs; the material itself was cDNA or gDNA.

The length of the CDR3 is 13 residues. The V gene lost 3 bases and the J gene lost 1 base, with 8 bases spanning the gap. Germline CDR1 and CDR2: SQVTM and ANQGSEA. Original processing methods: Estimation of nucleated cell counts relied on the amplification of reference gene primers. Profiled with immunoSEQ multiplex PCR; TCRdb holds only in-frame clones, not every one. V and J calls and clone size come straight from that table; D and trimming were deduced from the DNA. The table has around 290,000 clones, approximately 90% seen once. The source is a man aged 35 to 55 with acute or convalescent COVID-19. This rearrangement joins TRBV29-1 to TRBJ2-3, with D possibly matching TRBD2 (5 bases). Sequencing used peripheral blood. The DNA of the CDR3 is TGCAGCGTTGACGCGAGGGGCACAGATACGCAGTATTTT. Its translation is CSVDARGTDTQYF.